The clone carrying this T cell receptor beta chain has ten or more counts. These data come from a study of T cell repertoires in cytomegalovirus infection. TCRdb re-derived calls from the reads in MiXCR, one entry per CDR3 protein. This sample carries 560,000 or so distinct CDR3 sequences, 16% of them seen once, and the ten largest clones take under 30%. CDR3 length equals 17 residues. Trimming shortened V by 0 bases and J by 5 bases, and 18 bases separated the two germline ends. Germline lookup yields CDR1 MNHEY and CDR2 SVGAGI. Sequenced sample: CD8+ T cells from PBMCs. The TCR sequence derives from a human donor in good health (CMV status not recorded). Some clones in this sample may be carry-over from other donors' samples. The chain combines TRBV6-5 with TRBJ2-3, with D maybe TRBD2 (6 bases). CDR3 in amino acids: CASSYSGLALAQDTQYF. The CDR3 bases are TGTGCCAGCAGTTACTCGGGCCTAGCGCTCGCGCAAGATACGCAGTATTTT.